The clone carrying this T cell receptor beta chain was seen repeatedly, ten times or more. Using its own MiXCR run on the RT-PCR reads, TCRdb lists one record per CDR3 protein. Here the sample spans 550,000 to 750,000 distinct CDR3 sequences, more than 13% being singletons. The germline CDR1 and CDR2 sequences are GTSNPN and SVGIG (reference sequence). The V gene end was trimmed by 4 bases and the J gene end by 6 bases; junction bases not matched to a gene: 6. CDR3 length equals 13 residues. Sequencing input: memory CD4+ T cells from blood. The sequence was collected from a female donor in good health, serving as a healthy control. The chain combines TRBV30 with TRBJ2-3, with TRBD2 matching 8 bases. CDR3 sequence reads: CAWTRRLADTQYF. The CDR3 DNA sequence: TGTGCCTGGACCCGACGACTAGCGGATACGCAGTATTTT.